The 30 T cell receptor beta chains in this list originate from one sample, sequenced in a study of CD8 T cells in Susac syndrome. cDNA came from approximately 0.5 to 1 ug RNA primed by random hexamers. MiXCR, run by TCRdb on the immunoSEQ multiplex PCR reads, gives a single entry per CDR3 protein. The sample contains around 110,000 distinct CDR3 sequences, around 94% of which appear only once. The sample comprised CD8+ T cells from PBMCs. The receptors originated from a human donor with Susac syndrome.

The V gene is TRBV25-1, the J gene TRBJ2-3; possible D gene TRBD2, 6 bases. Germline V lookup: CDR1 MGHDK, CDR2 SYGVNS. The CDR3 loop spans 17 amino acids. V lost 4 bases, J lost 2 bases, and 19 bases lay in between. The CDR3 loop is CASSATASERSTDTQYF. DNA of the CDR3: TGTGCCAGCAGTGCCACTGCTAGCGAAAGATCCACAGATACGCAGTATTTT.

In DNA, the CDR3 is TGTGCCAGCAGCCCAGGACAGGGGGTTTTCTACGAGCAGTACTTC. It specifies CASSPGQGVFYEQYF. The genes are TRBV7-9 and TRBJ2-7; 10 bases align to TRBD1. Germline V gene lookup returns CDR1 SEHNR and CDR2 FQNEAQ (reference sequence). The V and J ends lost 5 bases and 3 bases, in that order; junction bases with no gene match: 7. The CDR3 has 15 residues.

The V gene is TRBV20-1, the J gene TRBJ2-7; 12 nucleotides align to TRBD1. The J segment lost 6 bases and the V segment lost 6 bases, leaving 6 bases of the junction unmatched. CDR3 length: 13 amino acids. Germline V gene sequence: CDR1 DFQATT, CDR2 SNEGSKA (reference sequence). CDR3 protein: CSATGQGAVEQYF. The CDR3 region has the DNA TGCAGTGCCACGGGACAGGGGGCGGTCGAGCAGTACTTC.

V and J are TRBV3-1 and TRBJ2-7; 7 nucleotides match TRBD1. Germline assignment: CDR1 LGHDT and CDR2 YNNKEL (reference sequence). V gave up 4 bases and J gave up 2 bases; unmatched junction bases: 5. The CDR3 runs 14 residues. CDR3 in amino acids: CASSPWDSAYEQYF. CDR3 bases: TGTGCCAGCAGCCCTTGGGACAGCGCCTACGAGCAGTACTTC.

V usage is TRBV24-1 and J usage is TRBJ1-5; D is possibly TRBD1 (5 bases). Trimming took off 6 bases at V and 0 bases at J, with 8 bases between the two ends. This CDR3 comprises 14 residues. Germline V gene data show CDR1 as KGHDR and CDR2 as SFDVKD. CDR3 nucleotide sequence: TGTGCCACCAGTTCAGGGACTAGCAATCAGCCCCAGCATTTT. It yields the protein CATSSGTSNQPQHF.

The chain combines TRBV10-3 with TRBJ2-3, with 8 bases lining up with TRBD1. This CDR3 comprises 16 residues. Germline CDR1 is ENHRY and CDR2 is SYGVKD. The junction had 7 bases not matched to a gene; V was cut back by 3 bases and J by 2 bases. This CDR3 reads CAISDPGQGPTDTQYF. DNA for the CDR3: TGTGCCATCAGTGATCCTGGACAGGGTCCCACAGATACGCAGTATTTT.

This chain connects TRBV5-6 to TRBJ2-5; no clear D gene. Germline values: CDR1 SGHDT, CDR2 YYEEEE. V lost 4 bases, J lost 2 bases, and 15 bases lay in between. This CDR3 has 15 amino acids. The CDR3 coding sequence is TGTGCCAGCAGCCTCGGACGGAGCCTTCAAGAGACCCAGTACTTC. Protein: CASSLGRSLQETQYF.

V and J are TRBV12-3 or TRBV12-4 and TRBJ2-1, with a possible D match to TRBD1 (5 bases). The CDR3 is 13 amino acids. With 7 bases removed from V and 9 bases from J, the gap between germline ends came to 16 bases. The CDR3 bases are TGTGCCAGCACCCCAGACACAGGTCGTGAGCAGTTCTTC. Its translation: CASTPDTGREQFF.

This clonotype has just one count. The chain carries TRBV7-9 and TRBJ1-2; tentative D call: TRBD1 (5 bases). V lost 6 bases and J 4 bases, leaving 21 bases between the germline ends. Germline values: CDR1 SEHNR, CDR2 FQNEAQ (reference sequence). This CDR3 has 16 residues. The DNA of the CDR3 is TGTGCCAGCAGTTTATCCCTGGGGCGAGGGATCTATGGCTACACCTTC. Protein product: CASSLSLGRGIYGYTF.

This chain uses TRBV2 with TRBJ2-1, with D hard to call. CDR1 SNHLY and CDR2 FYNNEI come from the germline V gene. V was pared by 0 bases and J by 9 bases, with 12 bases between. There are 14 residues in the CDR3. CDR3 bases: TGTGCCAGCAGTGAAGCGCGGTATTCTAGTGAGCAGTTCTTC. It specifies CASSEARYSSEQFF.

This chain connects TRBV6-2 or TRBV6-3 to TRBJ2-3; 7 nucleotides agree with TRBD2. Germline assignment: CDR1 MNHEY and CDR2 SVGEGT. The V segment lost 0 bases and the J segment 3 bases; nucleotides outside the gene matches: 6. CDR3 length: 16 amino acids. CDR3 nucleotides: TGTGCCAGCAGTTACTCGAGGGCGGGGGTAACAGATACGCAGTATTTT. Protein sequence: CASSYSRAGVTDTQYF.

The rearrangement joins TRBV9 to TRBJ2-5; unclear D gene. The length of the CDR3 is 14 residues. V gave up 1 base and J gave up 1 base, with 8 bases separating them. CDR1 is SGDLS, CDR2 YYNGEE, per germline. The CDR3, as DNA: TGTGCCAGCAGCGTATTTGGCTCCCAAGAGACCCAGTACTTC. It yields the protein CASSVFGSQETQYF.

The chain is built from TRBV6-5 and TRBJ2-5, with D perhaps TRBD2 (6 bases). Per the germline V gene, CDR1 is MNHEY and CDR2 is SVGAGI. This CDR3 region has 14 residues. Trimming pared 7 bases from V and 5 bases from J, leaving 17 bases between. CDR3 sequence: CASTHRGAGETQYF. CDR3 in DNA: TGTGCCAGCACCCACCGAGGGGCGGGGGAGACCCAGTACTTC.

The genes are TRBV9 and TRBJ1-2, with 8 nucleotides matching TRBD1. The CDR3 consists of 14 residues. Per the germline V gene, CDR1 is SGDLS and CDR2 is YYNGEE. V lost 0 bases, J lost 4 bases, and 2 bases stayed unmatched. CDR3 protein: CASSVGDRSYGYTF. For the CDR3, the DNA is TGTGCCAGCAGCGTAGGGGACAGGTCCTATGGCTACACCTTC. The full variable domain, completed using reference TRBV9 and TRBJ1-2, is DSGVTQTPKHLITATGQRVTLRCSPRSGDLSVYWYQQSLDQGLQFLIQYYNGEERAKGNILERFSAQQFPDLHSELNLSSLELGDSALYFCASSVGDRSYGYTFGSGTRLTVV.

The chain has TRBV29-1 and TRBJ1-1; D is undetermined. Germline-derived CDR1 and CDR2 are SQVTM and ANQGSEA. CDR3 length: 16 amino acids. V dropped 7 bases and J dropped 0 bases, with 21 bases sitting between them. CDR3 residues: CSALSLEGGMNTEAFF. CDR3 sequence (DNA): TGCAGCGCCCTTTCACTTGAGGGTGGAATGAACACTGAAGCTTTCTTT. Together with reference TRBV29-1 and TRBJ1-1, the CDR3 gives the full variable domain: SAVISQKPSRDICQRGTSLTIQCQVDSQVTMMFWYRQQPGQSLTLIATANQGSEATYESGFVIDKFPISRPNLTFSTLTVSNMSPEDSSIYLCSALSLEGGMNTEAFFGQGTRLTVV.

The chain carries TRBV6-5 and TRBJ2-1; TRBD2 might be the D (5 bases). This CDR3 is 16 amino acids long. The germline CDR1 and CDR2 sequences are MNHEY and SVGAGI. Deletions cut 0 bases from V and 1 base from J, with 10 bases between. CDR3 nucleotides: TGTGCCAGCAGTTACTCGATTGGGGAGTCCTACAATGAGCAGTTCTTC. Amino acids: CASSYSIGESYNEQFF.

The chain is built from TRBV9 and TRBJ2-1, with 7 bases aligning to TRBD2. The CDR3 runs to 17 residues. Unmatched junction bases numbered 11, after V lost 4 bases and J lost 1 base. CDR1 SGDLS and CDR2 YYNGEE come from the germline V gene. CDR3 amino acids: CASSLLAGVSSYNEQFF. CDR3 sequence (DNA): TGTGCCAGCAGCCTTCTCGCGGGGGTCTCTTCCTACAATGAGCAGTTCTTC.

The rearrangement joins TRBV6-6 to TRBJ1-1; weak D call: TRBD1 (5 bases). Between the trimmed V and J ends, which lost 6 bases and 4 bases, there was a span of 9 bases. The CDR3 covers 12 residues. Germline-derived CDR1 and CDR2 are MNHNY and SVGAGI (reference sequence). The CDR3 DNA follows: TGTGCCAGCAGACCCGACAGCACTGAAGCTTTCTTT. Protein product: CASRPDSTEAFF.

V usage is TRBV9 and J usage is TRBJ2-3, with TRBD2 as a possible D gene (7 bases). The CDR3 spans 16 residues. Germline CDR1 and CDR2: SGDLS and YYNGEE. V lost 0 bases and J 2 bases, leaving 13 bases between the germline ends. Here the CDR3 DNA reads TGTGCCAGCAGCGTAGAAGGCGGGGGCCTCACAGATACGCAGTATTTT. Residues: CASSVEGGGLTDTQYF.

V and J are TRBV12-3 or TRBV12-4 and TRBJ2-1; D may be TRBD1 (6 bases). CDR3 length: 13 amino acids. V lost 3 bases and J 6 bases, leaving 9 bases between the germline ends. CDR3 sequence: CASSFRGSNEQFF. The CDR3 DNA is TGTGCCAGCAGTTTCAGGGGAAGCAATGAGCAGTTCTTC.

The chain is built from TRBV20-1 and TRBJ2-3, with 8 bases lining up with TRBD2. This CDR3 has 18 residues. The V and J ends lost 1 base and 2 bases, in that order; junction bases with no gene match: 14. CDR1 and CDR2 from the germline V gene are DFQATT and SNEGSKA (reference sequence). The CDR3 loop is CSARVHLGVAGNTDTQYF. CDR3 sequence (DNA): TGCAGTGCTAGAGTCCACCTCGGGGTAGCGGGAAACACAGATACGCAGTATTTT.

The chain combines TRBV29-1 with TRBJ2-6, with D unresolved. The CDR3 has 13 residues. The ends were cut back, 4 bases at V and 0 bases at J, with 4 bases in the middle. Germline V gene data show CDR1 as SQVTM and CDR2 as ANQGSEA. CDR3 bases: TGCAGCGTTGCATTCTCTGGGGCCAACGTCCTGACTTTC. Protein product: CSVAFSGANVLTF.

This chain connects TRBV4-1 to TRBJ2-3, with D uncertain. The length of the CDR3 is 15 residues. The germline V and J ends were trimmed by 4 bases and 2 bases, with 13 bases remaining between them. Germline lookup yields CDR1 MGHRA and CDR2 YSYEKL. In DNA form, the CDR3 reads TGCGCCAGCAGCCGCCTTGGGCTGAACACAGATACGCAGTATTTT. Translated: CASSRLGLNTDTQYF.

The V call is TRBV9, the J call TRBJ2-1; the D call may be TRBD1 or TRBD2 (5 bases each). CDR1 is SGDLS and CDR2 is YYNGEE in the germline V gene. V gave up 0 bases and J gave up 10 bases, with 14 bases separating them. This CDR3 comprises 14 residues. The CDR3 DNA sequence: TGTGCCAGCAGCGTAGCGGCAGGGTCGGGGGAGCAGTTCTTC. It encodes CASSVAAGSGEQFF.

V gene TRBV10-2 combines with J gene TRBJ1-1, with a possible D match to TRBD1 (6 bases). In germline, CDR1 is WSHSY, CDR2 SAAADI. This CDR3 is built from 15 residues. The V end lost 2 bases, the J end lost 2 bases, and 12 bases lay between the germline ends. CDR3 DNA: TGCGCCAGCAGTGAGCCCCGACAGGCAAACACTGAAGCTTTCTTT. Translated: CASSEPRQANTEAFF.

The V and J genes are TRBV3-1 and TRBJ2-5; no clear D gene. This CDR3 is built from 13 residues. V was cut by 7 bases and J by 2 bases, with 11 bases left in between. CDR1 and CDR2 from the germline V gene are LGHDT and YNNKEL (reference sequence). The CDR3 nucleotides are TGTGCCAGCACTTCACGGCCACAAGAGACCCAGTACTTC. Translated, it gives CASTSRPQETQYF.

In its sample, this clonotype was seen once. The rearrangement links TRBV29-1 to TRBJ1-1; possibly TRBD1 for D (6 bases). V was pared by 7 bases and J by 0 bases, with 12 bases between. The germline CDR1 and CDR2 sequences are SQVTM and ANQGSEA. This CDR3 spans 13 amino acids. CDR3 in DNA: TGCAGCGACCATGACAGGCTGAACACTGAAGCTTTCTTT. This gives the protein CSDHDRLNTEAFF.

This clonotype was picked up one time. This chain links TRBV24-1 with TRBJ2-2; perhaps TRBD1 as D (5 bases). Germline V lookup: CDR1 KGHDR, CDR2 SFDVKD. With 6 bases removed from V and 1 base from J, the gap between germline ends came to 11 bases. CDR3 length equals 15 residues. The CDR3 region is CATSSGSENTGELFF. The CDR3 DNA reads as TGTGCCACCAGTTCAGGGTCGGAGAACACCGGGGAGCTGTTTTTT.

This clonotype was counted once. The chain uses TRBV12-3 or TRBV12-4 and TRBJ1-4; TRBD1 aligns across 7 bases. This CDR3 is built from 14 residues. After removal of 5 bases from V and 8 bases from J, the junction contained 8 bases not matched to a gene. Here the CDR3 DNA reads TGTGCCAGCAGTCCGACAGGGATAAGCGAAAAACTGTTTTTT. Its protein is CASSPTGISEKLFF.

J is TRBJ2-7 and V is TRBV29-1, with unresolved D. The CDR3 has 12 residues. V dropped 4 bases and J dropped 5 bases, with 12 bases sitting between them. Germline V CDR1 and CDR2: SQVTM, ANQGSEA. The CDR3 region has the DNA TGCAGCGTTGTTGGTTCCTGGGACGAGCAGTACTTC. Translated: CSVVGSWDEQYF.